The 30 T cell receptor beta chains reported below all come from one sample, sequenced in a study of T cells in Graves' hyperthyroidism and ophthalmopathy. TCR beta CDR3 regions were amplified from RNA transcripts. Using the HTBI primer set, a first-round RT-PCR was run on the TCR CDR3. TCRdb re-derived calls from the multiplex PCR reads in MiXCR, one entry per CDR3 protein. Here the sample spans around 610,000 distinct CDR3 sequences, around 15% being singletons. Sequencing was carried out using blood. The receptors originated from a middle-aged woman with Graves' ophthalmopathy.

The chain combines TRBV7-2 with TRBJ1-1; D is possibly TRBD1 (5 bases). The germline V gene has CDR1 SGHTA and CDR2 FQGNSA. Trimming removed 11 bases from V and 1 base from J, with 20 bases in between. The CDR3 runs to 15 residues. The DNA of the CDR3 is TGTGCCGACTCCTCCCCTCGGGGCAGGAACACTGAAGCTTTCTTT. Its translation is CADSSPRGRNTEAFF.

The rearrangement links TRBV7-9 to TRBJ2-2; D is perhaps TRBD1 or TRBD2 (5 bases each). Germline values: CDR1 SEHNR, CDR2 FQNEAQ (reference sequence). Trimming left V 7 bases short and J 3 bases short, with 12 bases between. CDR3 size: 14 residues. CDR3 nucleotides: TGTGCCAGCACCCCGGGGACGGACACCGGGGAGCTGTTTTTT. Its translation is CASTPGTDTGELFF. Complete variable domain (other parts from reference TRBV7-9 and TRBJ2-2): DTGVSQNPRHKITKRGQNVTFRCDPISEHNRLYWYRQTLGQGPEFLTYFQNEAQLEKSRLLSDRFSAERPKGSFSTLEIQRTEQGDSAMYLCASTPGTDTGELFFGEGSRLTVL.

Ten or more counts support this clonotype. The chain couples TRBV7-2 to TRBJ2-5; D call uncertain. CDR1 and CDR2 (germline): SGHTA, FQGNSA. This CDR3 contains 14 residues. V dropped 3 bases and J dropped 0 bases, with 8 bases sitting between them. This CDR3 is CASSFGHHQETQYF. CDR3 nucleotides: TGTGCCAGCAGCTTCGGGCACCACCAAGAGACCCAGTACTTC.

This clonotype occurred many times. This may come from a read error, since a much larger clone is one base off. The DNA of the CDR3 is TGTGCCACCAGTGAAGGGACAGGCGAGGATTACGAGCAGTACTTC. Translating gives CATSEGTGEDYEQYF. The chain is built from TRBV24-1 and TRBJ2-7; the match to TRBD1 covers 8 bases. There are 15 residues in the CDR3. J was trimmed by 4 bases and V by 4 bases; bases with no gene match: 8. Per the germline V gene, CDR1 is KGHDR and CDR2 is SFDVKD.

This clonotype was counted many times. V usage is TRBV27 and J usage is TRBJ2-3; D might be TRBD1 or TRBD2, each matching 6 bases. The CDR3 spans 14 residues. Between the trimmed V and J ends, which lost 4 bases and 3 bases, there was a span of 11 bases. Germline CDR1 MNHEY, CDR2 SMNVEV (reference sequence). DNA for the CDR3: TGTGCCAGCAGTTGGGGGGCAACGACAGATACGCAGTATTTT. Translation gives CASSWGATTDTQYF.

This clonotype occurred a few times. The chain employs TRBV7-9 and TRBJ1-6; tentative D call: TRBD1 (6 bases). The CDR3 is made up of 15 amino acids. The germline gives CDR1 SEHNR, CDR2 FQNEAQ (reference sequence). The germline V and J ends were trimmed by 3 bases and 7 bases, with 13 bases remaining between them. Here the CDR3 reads CASSFMTGANSPLHF. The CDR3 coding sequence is TGTGCCAGCAGCTTCATGACGGGGGCGAATTCACCCCTCCACTTT.

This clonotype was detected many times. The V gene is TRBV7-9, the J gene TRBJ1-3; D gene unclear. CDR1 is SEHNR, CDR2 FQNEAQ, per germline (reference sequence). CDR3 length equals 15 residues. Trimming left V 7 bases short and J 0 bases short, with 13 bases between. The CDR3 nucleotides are TGTGCCAGCACCCCAGGACCGATCTCTGGAAACACCATATATTTT. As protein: CASTPGPISGNTIYF.

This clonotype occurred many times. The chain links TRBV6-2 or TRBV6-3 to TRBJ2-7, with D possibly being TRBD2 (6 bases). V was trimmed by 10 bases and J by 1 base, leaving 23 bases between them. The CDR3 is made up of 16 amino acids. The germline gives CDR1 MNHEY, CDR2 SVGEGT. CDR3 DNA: TGTGCCACCCGGCTCCCGGGGGAAGGGCGGTCCTACGAGCAGTACTTC. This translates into CATRLPGEGRSYEQYF.

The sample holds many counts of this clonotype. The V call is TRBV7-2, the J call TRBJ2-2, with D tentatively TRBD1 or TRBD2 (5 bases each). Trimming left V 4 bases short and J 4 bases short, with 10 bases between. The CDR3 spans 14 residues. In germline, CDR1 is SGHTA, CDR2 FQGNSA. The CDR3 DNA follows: TGTGCCAGCAGCTGGGACGGTAGCACCGGGGAGCTGTTTTTT. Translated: CASSWDGSTGELFF.

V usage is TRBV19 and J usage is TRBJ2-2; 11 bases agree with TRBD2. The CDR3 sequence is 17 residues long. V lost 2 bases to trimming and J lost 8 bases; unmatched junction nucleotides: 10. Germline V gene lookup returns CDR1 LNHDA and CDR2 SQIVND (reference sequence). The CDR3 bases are TGTGCCAGTAGTATATGGACTAGCGGGCAAACCTCTGGGGAGCTGTTTTTT. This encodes CASSIWTSGQTSGELFF.

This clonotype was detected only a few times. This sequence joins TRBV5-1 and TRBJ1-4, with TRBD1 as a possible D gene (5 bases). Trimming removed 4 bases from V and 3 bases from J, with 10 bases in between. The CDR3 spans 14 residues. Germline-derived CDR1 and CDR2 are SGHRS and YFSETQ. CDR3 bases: TGCGCCAGCAGCCTCGGGACGGCTAATGAAAAACTGTTTTTT. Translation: CASSLGTANEKLFF.

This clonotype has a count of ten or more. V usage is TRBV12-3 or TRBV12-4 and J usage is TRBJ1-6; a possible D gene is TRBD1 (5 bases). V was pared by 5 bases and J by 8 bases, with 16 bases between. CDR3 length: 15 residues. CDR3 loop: CASSDSSRGDSPLHF. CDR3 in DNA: TGTGCCAGCAGTGACAGCAGTCGGGGGGATTCACCCCTCCACTTT.

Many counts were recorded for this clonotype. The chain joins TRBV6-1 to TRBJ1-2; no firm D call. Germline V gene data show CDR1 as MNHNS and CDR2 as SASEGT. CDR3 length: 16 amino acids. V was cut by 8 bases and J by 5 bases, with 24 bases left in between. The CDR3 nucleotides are TGTGCCAGCTTTTCCCCTAGGACCTCGCTCCCTTATGGCTACACCTTC. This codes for CASFSPRTSLPYGYTF.

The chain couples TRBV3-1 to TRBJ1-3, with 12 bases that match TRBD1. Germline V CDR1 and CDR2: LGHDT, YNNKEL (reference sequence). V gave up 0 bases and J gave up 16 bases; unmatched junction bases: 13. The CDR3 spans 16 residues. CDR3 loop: CASSQDWSGQGAPLYF. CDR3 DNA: TGTGCCAGCAGCCAAGATTGGTCGGGACAGGGGGCTCCACTCTATTTT.

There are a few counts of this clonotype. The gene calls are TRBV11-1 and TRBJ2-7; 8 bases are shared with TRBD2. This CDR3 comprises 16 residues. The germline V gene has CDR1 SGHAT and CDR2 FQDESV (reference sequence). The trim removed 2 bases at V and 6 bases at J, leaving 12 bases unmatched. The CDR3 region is CASSLKIGAGGGEQYF. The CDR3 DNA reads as TGTGCCAGCAGCTTAAAGATTGGGGCGGGAGGCGGCGAGCAGTACTTC.

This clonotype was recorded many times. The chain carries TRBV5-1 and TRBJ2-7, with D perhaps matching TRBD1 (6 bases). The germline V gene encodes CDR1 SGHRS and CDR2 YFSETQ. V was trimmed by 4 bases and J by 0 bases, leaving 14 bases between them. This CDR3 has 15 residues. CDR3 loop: CASSPQGTSSYEQYF. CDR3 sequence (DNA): TGCGCCAGCAGCCCTCAGGGGACGAGCTCCTACGAGCAGTACTTC.

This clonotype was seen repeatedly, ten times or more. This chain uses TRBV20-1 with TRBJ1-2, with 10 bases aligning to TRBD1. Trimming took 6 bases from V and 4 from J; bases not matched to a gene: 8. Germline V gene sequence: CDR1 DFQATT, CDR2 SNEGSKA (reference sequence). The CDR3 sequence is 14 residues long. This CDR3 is CSASTDRGTYGYTF. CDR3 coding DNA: TGCAGTGCCAGTACGGACAGGGGGACCTATGGCTACACCTTC.

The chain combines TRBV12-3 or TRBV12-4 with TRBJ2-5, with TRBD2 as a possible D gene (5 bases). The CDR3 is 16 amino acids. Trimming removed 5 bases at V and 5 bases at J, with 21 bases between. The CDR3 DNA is TGTGCCAGCAGTATCGAGGGTGCAGGACCCAAGGAGACCCAGTACTTC. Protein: CASSIEGAGPKETQYF.

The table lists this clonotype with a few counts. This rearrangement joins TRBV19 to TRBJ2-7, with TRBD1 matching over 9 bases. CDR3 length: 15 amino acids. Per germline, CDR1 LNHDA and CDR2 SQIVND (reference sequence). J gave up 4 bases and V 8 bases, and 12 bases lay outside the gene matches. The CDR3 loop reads CASAVSGDRVYEQYF. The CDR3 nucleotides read TGTGCCAGTGCTGTAAGTGGGGACAGGGTTTACGAGCAGTACTTC.

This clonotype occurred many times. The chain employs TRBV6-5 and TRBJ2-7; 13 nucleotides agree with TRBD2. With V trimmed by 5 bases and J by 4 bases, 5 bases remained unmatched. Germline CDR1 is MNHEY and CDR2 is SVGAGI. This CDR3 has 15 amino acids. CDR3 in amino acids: CASSRGLAGEYEQYF. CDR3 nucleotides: TGTGCCAGCAGTCGAGGACTAGCGGGAGAGTACGAGCAGTACTTC.

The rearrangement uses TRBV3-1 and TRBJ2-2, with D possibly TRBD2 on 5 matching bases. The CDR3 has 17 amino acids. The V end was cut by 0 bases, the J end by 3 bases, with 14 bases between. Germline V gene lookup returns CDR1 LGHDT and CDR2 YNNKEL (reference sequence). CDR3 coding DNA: TGTGCCAGCAGCCAAGATTTGATAGTCGGGGACACCGGGGAGCTGTTTTTT. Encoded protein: CASSQDLIVGDTGELFF.

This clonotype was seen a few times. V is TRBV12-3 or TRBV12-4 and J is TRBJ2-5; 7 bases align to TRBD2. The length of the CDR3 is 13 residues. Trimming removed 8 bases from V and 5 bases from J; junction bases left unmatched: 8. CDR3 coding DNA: TGTGCCAGCGGCTTTAGGGGAGGGGAGACCCAGTACTTC. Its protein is CASGFRGGETQYF.

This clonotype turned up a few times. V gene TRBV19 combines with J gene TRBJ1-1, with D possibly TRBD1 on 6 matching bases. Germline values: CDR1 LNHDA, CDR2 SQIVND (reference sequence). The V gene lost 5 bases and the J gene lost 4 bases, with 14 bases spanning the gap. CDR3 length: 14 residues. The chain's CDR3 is CASSFQGGLTEAFF. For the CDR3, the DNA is TGTGCCAGTAGTTTCCAAGGGGGACTCACTGAAGCTTTCTTT.

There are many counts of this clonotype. The CDR3 DNA is TGTGCCAGCAGCTTAGAACTTCAGGGGGACTACGAGCAGTACTTC. Translating it yields CASSLELQGDYEQYF. The chain is built from TRBV11-1 and TRBJ2-7; 7 bases align to TRBD1. The CDR3 is 15 amino acids. J was trimmed by 3 bases and V by 1 base; bases with no gene match: 6. CDR1 and CDR2 from the germline V gene are SGHAT and FQDESV (reference sequence).

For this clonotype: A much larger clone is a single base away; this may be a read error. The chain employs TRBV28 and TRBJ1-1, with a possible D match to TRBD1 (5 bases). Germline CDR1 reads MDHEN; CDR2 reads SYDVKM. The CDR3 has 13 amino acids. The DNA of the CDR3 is TGTGCCAGCAGGGCGGGACTGGTCGCTGAAGCTCTCTTT. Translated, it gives CASRAGLVAEALF.

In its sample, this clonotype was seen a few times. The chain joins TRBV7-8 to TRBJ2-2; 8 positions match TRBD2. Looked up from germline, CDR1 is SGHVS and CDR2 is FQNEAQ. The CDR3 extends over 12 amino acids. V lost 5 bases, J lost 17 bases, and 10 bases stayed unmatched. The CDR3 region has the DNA TGTGCCAGCAGCCTTTCGGGGGGGAGCCCCTTTTTT. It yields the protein CASSLSGGSPFF.

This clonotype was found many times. This CDR3 reads CASSPRESGRYEQYF. CDR3 DNA: TGTGCCAGCAGCCCTAGGGAGAGCGGGAGATACGAGCAGTACTTC. The genes are TRBV12-3 or TRBV12-4 and TRBJ2-7; TRBD2 aligns across 8 bases. This CDR3 is 15 amino acids long. V was clipped by 6 bases and J by 4 bases; unmatched bases: 11.

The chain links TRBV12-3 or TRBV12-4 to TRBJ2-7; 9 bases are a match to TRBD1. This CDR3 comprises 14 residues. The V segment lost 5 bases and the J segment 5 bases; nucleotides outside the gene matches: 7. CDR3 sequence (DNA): TGTGCCAGCAGTCGGGACAGGGTGGGCCACGAGCAGTACTTC. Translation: CASSRDRVGHEQYF.

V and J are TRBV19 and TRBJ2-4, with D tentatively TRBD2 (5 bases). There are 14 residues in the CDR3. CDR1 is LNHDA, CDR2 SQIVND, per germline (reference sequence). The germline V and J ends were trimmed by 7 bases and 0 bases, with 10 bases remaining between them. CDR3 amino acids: CASKGALAKNIQYF. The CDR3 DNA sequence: TGTGCCAGTAAGGGAGCTCTAGCCAAAAACATTCAGTACTTC.

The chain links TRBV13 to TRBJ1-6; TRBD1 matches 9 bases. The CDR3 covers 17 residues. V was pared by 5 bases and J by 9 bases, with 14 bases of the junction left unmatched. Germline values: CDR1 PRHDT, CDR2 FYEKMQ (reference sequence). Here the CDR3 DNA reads TGTGCCAGCAGCCAACGGTCTTGGGGACAGGGCTTTTCACCCCTCCACTTT. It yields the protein CASSQRSWGQGFSPLHF.